This T cell receptor (beta chain) was retrieved from a study of shared clonotypes between healthy human individuals. As for the study in general: Every donor yielded three CD4 naive, three CD4 memory, two CD8 naive and one CD8 memory plate. Whole-study findings and limits: The study found roughly 5% of naive CD4 clonotypes shared across several donors.

Naive CD8 isolation took CD45RO-negative cells positively selected for CCR7 and excluded terminally differentiated effector memory CD45RA+ cells. Genomic DNA per cell subset filled all wells of several immunoSEQ plates. Generated by immunoSEQ multiplex PCR, the TCRdb table keeps only in-frame clones and is missing some. The sample lists around 2.1 million clones; just over 90% were seen once. V lost 3 bases to trimming and J lost 3 bases, with 6 bases between them. Germline V gene lookup returns CDR1 WNHNN and CDR2 SYGVQD (reference sequence). This CDR3 spans 13 amino acids. Notes on this clone: Antigen unknown.

The sample was naive CD8+ T cells from PBMCs. The clonotype was recovered from a man in his late teens or twenties in good health. Some clones in this sample may be carry-over from other donors' samples. This rearrangement joins TRBV10-1 to TRBJ2-1; no clear D gene. DNA of the CDR3: TGCGCCAGCAGTGATGGTAGCTACAATGAGCAGTTCTTC. As protein: CASSDGSYNEQFF.